A single sample gave rise to the 32 T cell receptor beta chains below, sequenced in a study of T cell responses to AZD1222 COVID-19 vaccine. Clones were read by immunoSEQ multiplex PCR, and TCRdb kept only the in-frame ones, dropping some. The sample lists roughly 48,000 clones; 89% were seen once. The specimen was peripheral blood, collected 28 days after the second AZD1222 dose. The source is an adult who received the AZD1222 COVID-19 vaccine.

The J gene is TRBJ2-3, the V gene TRBV15, with 8 bases lining up with TRBD1. CDR1 is LNHNV and CDR2 is YYDKDF in the germline V gene (reference sequence). The J segment lost 3 bases and the V segment lost 4 bases, leaving 12 bases of the junction unmatched. The CDR3 covers 17 residues. The CDR3 loop is CATSNLAGTGRTDTQYF. DNA of the CDR3: TGTGCCACCAGCAACCTGGCCGGGACAGGACGGACAGATACGCAGTATTTT.

The chain links TRBV6-4 to TRBJ1-2; 10 bases are shared with TRBD1. The germline V gene encodes CDR1 MRHNA and CDR2 SNTAGT. V gave up 0 bases and J gave up 7 bases; unmatched junction bases: 2. The CDR3 is made up of 14 amino acids. This CDR3 reads CASSDSTGGFGYTF. Written as DNA, the CDR3 is TGTGCCAGCAGTGACTCGACAGGGGGCTTTGGCTACACCTTC.

The chain couples TRBV28 to TRBJ2-1; D is uncertain. Germline V CDR1 and CDR2: MDHEN, SYDVKM. V lost 6 bases and J lost 13, with 16 bases in between. This CDR3 is built from 12 residues. DNA of the CDR3: TGTGCCAGCAGCAGTTCTGGTATGCCCCAGTTCTTC. Translating it yields CASSSSGMPQFF. Using reference TRBV28 and TRBJ2-1 for the parts outside the CDR3, the full variable domain is DVKVTQSSRYLVKRTGEKVFLECVQDMDHENMFWYRQDPGLGLRLIYFSYDVKMKEKGDIPEGYSVSREKKERFSLILESASTNQTSMYLCASSSSGMPQFFGPGTRLTVL.

This clone was found a few times. This rearrangement joins TRBV29-1 to TRBJ2-1; D is tentatively TRBD1 or TRBD2 (5 bases each). Trimming stripped 4 bases from V and 10 bases from J, with 11 bases between. The CDR3 is 11 amino acids. Germline CDR1 is SQVTM and CDR2 is ANQGSEA. The CDR3 sequence is CSVGQRDEQFF. In nucleotides, the CDR3 is TGCAGCGTTGGGCAAAGGGACGAGCAGTTCTTC.

The chain joins TRBV27 to TRBJ2-3, with D possibly being TRBD2 (5 bases). The V and J ends lost 4 bases and 4 bases respectively, with 6 bases between them. CDR1 is MNHEY, CDR2 SMNVEV, per germline (reference sequence). This CDR3 comprises 12 residues. CDR3 loop: CASSSLADTQYF. CDR3 coding DNA: TGTGCCAGCAGTTCACTAGCAGATACGCAGTATTTT.

The V call is TRBV2, the J call TRBJ1-1; tentatively, D is TRBD1 (5 bases). Germline CDR1 and CDR2: SNHLY and FYNNEI. The CDR3 loop spans 13 amino acids. Deletions cut 4 bases from V and 5 bases from J, with 11 bases between. The CDR3 sequence: CASSVGLWTEAFF. As DNA, the CDR3 is TGTGCCAGCAGTGTGGGGCTCTGGACTGAAGCTTTCTTT. Looking up the rest from reference TRBV2 and TRBJ1-1 gives the full variable domain: EPEVTQTPSHQVTQMGQEVILRCVPISNHLYFYWYRQILGQKVEFLVSFYNNEISEKSEIFDDQFSVERPDGSNFTLKIRSTKLEDSAMYFCASSVGLWTEAFFGQGTRLTVV.

This chain links TRBV28 with TRBJ1-2; 8 positions agree with TRBD1. Germline V gene data show CDR1 as MDHEN and CDR2 as SYDVKM. The CDR3 runs to 15 residues. V was pared by 7 bases and J by 2 bases, with 9 bases of the junction left unmatched. CDR3 nucleotides: TGTGCCAGCATCTCTAGACAGGGGAGAAACTATGGCTACACCTTC. Protein product: CASISRQGRNYGYTF.

The rearrangement links TRBV5-4 to TRBJ2-1, with 9 positions matching TRBD2. In germline, CDR1 is SGHNT, CDR2 YYREEE (reference sequence). The CDR3 is 15 amino acids. The V gene end was trimmed by 0 bases and the J gene end by 14 bases; junction bases not matched to a gene: 12. The DNA of the CDR3 is TGTGCCAGCAGCTTGGGGGTAGCGGGAGCCCCCCGTGAGTTCTTC. It translates to CASSLGVAGAPREFF.

This sequence joins TRBV20-1 and TRBJ2-7; D remains unclear. The CDR3 is made up of 14 amino acids. CDR1 and CDR2 (germline): DFQATT, SNEGSKA (reference sequence). Trimming stripped 3 bases from V and 3 bases from J, with 15 bases between. CDR3 in amino acids: CSASVTSRDYEQYF. In DNA, the CDR3 is TGCAGTGCTAGTGTGACAAGCCGAGACTACGAGCAGTACTTC.

The V call is TRBV18, the J call TRBJ2-7; 10 bases agree with TRBD1. CDR3 length: 14 residues. Germline loops: CDR1 KGHSH, CDR2 LQKENI. V was pared by 3 bases and J by 3 bases, with 2 bases of the junction left unmatched. CDR3 loop: CASSPGTGDYEQYF. For the CDR3, the DNA is TGTGCCAGCTCACCCGGGACAGGGGACTACGAGCAGTACTTC.

The table lists this clone with a few counts. CDR3 coding DNA: TGTGCCAGCAGCTTCGGGACAGCCCGAATTATAAATTCACCCCTCCACTTT. Translated, it gives CASSFGTARIINSPLHF. The gene calls are TRBV5-4 and TRBJ1-6; the match to TRBD1 covers 7 bases. The CDR3 sequence is 17 residues long. Germline V gene lookup returns CDR1 SGHNT and CDR2 YYREEE (reference sequence). The J segment lost 7 bases and the V segment lost 2 bases, leaving 12 bases of the junction unmatched.

The chain combines TRBV15 with TRBJ1-3; D not resolved. Germline lookup yields CDR1 LNHNV and CDR2 YYDKDF (reference sequence). This CDR3 has 16 amino acids. Trimming stripped 0 bases from V and 4 bases from J, with 13 bases between. The CDR3 coding sequence is TGTGCCACCAGCAGAGACGCGGCAGTGTCAGGAAACACCATATATTTT. Protein: CATSRDAAVSGNTIYF.

V usage is TRBV6-5 and J usage is TRBJ2-5; maybe TRBD2 (5 bases). CDR3 size: 13 residues. The V end was cut by 6 bases, the J end by 5 bases, with 13 bases between. Germline V gene data show CDR1 as MNHEY and CDR2 as SVGAGI. CDR3 region: CASRSLVTETQYF. As DNA, the CDR3 is TGTGCCAGCAGGTCACTAGTTACTGAGACCCAGTACTTC.

This clone occurred once. V gene TRBV12-3 or TRBV12-4 combines with J gene TRBJ2-7, with D perhaps matching TRBD1 (6 bases). The CDR3 consists of 13 residues. V was cut by 6 bases and J by 6 bases, with 15 bases left in between. The CDR3 spells CASSLRGSSEQYF. As DNA, the CDR3 is TGTGCCAGCAGCCTCAGGGGATCAAGCGAGCAGTACTTC.

This clone was seen a single time. The chain combines TRBV9 with TRBJ2-1; TRBD2 matches at 13 bases. The CDR3 is 15 residues long. V lost 2 bases, J lost 10 bases, and 6 bases stayed unmatched. Germline loops: CDR1 SGDLS, CDR2 YYNGEE. CDR3 amino acids: CASSVGLAGFGEQFF. CDR3 nucleotides: TGTGCCAGCAGCGTGGGACTAGCGGGATTCGGGGAGCAGTTCTTC.

The V gene is TRBV30, the J gene TRBJ2-7; 7 bases are shared with TRBD2. V lost 8 bases and J lost 0; bases outside the gene matches: 13. This CDR3 has 15 amino acids. The germline V gene has CDR1 GTSNPN and CDR2 SVGIG (reference sequence). The CDR3 loop is CARDGGGGSSYEQYF. Here the CDR3 DNA reads TGTGCCCGAGATGGGGGGGGTGGTAGCTCCTACGAGCAGTACTTC.

The chain links TRBV7-3 to TRBJ1-6; possibly TRBD1 for D (5 bases). The germline V gene has CDR1 SGHTA and CDR2 FQGTGA. V lost 5 bases and J lost 3, with 8 bases in between. There are 14 residues in the CDR3. CDR3 amino acids: CASSEGHYNSPLHF. CDR3 DNA sequence: TGTGCCAGCAGCGAAGGACACTATAATTCACCCCTCCACTTT. The complete variable domain, with remaining parts taken from reference TRBV7-3 and TRBJ1-6, reads GAGVSQTPSNKVTEKGKYVELRCDPISGHTALYWYRQSLGQGPEFLIYFQGTGAADDSGLPNDRFFAVRPEGSVSTLKIQRTERGDSAVYLCASSEGHYNSPLHFGNGTRLTVT.

The CDR3, as DNA: TGTGCCAGCAGCTTATGGAGCGGGGGAAACTCCTACGAGCAGTACTTC. Translated: CASSLWSGGNSYEQYF. J is TRBJ2-7 and V is TRBV7-7; 8 bases map to TRBD2. From germline, CDR1 is SSHAT and CDR2 FNYEAQ (reference sequence). J gave up 0 bases and V 2 bases, and 6 bases lay outside the gene matches. The CDR3 runs 16 residues. Full variable domain (outside the CDR3, taken from reference TRBV7-7 and TRBJ2-7): GAGVSQSPRYKVTKRGQDVTLRCDPISSHATLYWYQQALGQGPEFLTYFNYEAQPDKSGLPSDRFSAERPEGSISTLTIQRTEQRDSAMYRCASSLWSGGNSYEQYFGPGTRLTVT.

This clone has more than one count but fewer than ten. The chain uses TRBV5-1 and TRBJ2-1; TRBD1 might be the D (5 bases). V was clipped by 4 bases and J by 8 bases, with 16 bases between them. The CDR3 is 14 amino acids. Germline values: CDR1 SGHRS, CDR2 YFSETQ. CDR3 region: CASSPGQTVHEQFF. The CDR3 bases are TGCGCCAGCAGCCCAGGGCAAACGGTCCATGAGCAGTTCTTC. Supplemented by reference TRBV5-1 and TRBJ2-1, the full variable domain reads KAGVTQTPRYLIKTRGQQVTLSCSPISGHRSVSWYQQTPGQGLQFLFEYFSETQRNKGNFPGRFSGRQFSNSRSEMNVSTLELGDSALYLCASSPGQTVHEQFFGPGTRLTVL.

V usage is TRBV28 and J usage is TRBJ2-7; a weak D match, TRBD2 (6 bases). CDR1 is MDHEN and CDR2 is SYDVKM in the germline V gene. The V gene lost 3 bases and the J gene lost 2 bases, with 8 bases spanning the gap. The CDR3 spans 13 residues. CDR3 in DNA: TGTGCCAGCAGTTTTAGCGGTACCTACGAGCAGTACTTC. Protein sequence: CASSFSGTYEQYF.

This clone has just a few counts. The V gene is TRBV4-2, the J gene TRBJ2-7; TRBD2 matches at 13 bases. Germline CDR1 is LGHNA and CDR2 is YNFKEQ. This CDR3 contains 17 residues. V gave up 4 bases and J gave up 1 base; unmatched junction bases: 7. For the CDR3, the DNA is TGTGCCAGCAGCCTCGGGACTAGCGGGACATCGTCCTACGAGCAGTACTTC. Protein: CASSLGTSGTSSYEQYF.

This rearrangement joins TRBV9 to TRBJ2-2, with 7 bases identical to TRBD2. Trimming took 4 bases from V and 7 from J; bases not matched to a gene: 13. Germline CDR1 reads SGDLS; CDR2 reads YYNGEE. This CDR3 contains 16 residues. As DNA, the CDR3 is TGTGCCAGCAGCCCACAGTTGGGAGGGCCAGGCGGGGAGCTGTTTTTT. Encoded protein: CASSPQLGGPGGELFF.

The chain employs TRBV5-6 and TRBJ1-4, with unresolved D. This CDR3 comprises 15 residues. From germline, CDR1 is SGHDT and CDR2 YYEEEE. V lost 0 bases and J 6 bases, leaving 12 bases between the germline ends. This chain's CDR3 is CASSLGPGGYEKLFF. CDR3 bases: TGTGCCAGCAGCTTGGGTCCCGGAGGTTATGAAAAACTGTTTTTT.

This chain connects TRBV19 to TRBJ1-1, with TRBD1 as a possible D gene (5 bases). The CDR3 loop spans 14 amino acids. The germline V and J ends were trimmed by 1 base and 1 base, with 7 bases remaining between them. Germline values: CDR1 LNHDA, CDR2 SQIVND (reference sequence). CDR3 loop: CASSIGGRNTEAFF. As DNA, the CDR3 is TGTGCCAGTAGTATAGGGGGCAGGAACACTGAAGCTTTCTTT.

In its sample, this clone was seen a few times. The rearrangement links TRBV7-2 to TRBJ2-3, with D unclear. The CDR3 is 14 residues long. Germline CDR1 reads SGHTA; CDR2 reads FQGNSA. V was shortened by 2 bases and J by 0 bases, with 6 bases between the two germline ends. For the CDR3, the DNA is TGTGCCAGCAGCTTACTAGGAAGCACAGATACGCAGTATTTT. Its protein product is CASSLLGSTDTQYF.

The chain has TRBV19 and TRBJ2-1; 12 bases map to TRBD2. Germline assignment: CDR1 LNHDA and CDR2 SQIVND (reference sequence). The CDR3 length is 15 residues. V shed 5 bases, J shed 5 bases, and the junction held 4 bases outside the gene matches. The CDR3 reads CASSQASGGDNEQFF. CDR3 coding DNA: TGTGCCAGTAGTCAGGCTAGCGGGGGGGACAATGAGCAGTTCTTC. Combining the CDR3 with reference TRBV19 and TRBJ2-1 gives the whole variable domain DGGITQSPKYLFRKEGQNVTLSCEQNLNHDAMYWYRQDPGQGLRLIYYSQIVNDFQKGDIAEGYSVSREKKESFPLTVTSAQKNPTAFYLCASSQASGGDNEQFFGPGTRLTVL.

This rearrangement joins TRBV6-5 to TRBJ2-1, with D unresolved. The CDR3 covers 15 residues. V dropped 7 bases and J dropped 0 bases, with 13 bases sitting between them. Germline CDR1 reads MNHEY; CDR2 reads SVGAGI. CDR3 DNA sequence: TGTGCCAGCAAGCTCGAACGTACCTCCTACAATGAGCAGTTCTTC. This codes for CASKLERTSYNEQFF.

V is TRBV6-5 and J is TRBJ1-4, with unresolved D. The CDR3 is 15 amino acids. V dropped 2 bases and J dropped 5 bases, with 12 bases sitting between them. The germline V gene encodes CDR1 MNHEY and CDR2 SVGAGI. The CDR3, as DNA: TGTGCCAGCAGTTACGAAGGAGGGATGAATGAAAAACTGTTTTTT. It encodes CASSYEGGMNEKLFF.

The chain uses TRBV10-3 and TRBJ2-1; 13 nucleotides align to TRBD2. Germline values: CDR1 ENHRY, CDR2 SYGVKD. After removal of 2 bases from V and 8 bases from J, the junction contained 3 bases not matched to a gene. CDR3 length equals 15 residues. The CDR3 nucleotides read TGTGCCATCAGTGAGGTACTAGCGGGAGGGGATGAGCAGTTCTTC. This encodes CAISEVLAGGDEQFF.

This clone was recorded once. The rearrangement uses TRBV6-2 or TRBV6-3 and TRBJ2-3; D tentatively fits TRBD1 or TRBD2 (6 bases each). Germline V CDR1 and CDR2: MNHEY, SVGEGT. The CDR3 loop spans 16 amino acids. V lost 0 bases and J lost 9, with 19 bases in between. The CDR3 loop reads CASSYSGLRYGGTQYF. CDR3 nucleotides: TGTGCCAGCAGTTACTCGGGCCTCAGGTACGGGGGCACGCAGTATTTT.

The CDR3 nucleotides read TGTGCCAGCAGCTTGGCACAGGGGGCCCACAATGAGCAGTTCTTC. Translating it yields CASSLAQGAHNEQFF. The chain is built from TRBV5-4 and TRBJ2-1, with 9 bases aligning to TRBD1. This CDR3 spans 15 amino acids. The J segment lost 5 bases and the V segment lost 0 bases, leaving 3 bases of the junction unmatched. The germline gives CDR1 SGHNT, CDR2 YYREEE (reference sequence).

The chain joins TRBV6-5 to TRBJ1-5; 7 bases match TRBD1. CDR3 length: 14 amino acids. J gave up 1 base and V 7 bases, and 4 bases lay outside the gene matches. Germline V lookup: CDR1 MNHEY, CDR2 SVGAGI. The CDR3, as DNA: TGTGCCAGCACCAGGGGGGGGAGCAATCAGCCCCAGCATTTT. Translation gives CASTRGGSNQPQHF.